The present T cell receptor (beta chain) was sequenced within a study of T-cell memory formation after mild COVID-19. Study-level results: Second-wave clones peaking on day 37 lacked confirmed SARS-CoV-2 specificity.

One entry per CDR3 protein results from TCRdb running MiXCR on the 5' RACE reads. This table holds roughly 300,000 distinct CDR3 sequences, about 17% found once. A note on this clonotype: Its cognate antigen is unknown.

The sample was PBMCs or a T cell subset sorted from them (not recorded which). This receptor was obtained from a young man who had mild COVID-19 (a few samples of this study predate the infection). Cell type and time point are not known.

The CDR3 DNA reads as TGTGCCAGCAGCCCACGGGCCCGGAACACTGAAGCTTTCTTT. Protein: CASSPRARNTEAFF. The chain has TRBV7-3 and TRBJ1-1; D unresolved. The CDR3 is 14 residues long. Trimming removed 5 bases at V and 1 base at J, with 11 bases between. The V gene's germline CDR1 is SGHTA and CDR2 FQGTGA.